The 18 T cell receptor beta chains in this list originate from one sample, sequenced in a study of technical replicates of blood from several donors (dated by TCRdb to 2016 to 2017). Library generation was performed with the immunoSEQ multiplex PCR assay. TCRdb mirrors the immuneACCESS table, restricted to in-frame sequences. Some clones are absent from its copies; in checked studies, under half trace to an unresolved V gene, and the reason for the others is unknown. The sample contains about 70,000 clones, approximately 90% of them found a single time. Around 4.5% of the sample comes from the top ten. The specimen sequenced was PBMCs. Receptors originate from a human donor in good health. Some clones in this sample may be carry-over from other donors' samples.

This clone was recorded only once. This chain joins TRBV27 and TRBJ2-7; 13 nucleotides align to TRBD2. The germline CDR1 and CDR2 sequences are MNHEY and SMNVEV (reference sequence). V was pared by 5 bases and J by 6 bases, with 4 bases of the junction left unmatched. This CDR3 spans 14 amino acids. This CDR3 reads CASSRGLAGAEQYF. DNA for the CDR3: TGTGCCAGCAGTAGAGGACTAGCGGGGGCCGAGCAGTACTTC.

V is TRBV7-6 and J is TRBJ1-5, with D hard to call. Trimming shortened V by 5 bases and J by 0 bases, and 11 bases separated the two germline ends. Germline CDR1 and CDR2: SGHVS and FNYEAQ. The CDR3 loop spans 15 amino acids. The CDR3 spells CASSPGPYSNQPQHF. The CDR3 DNA sequence: TGTGCCAGCAGCCCCGGTCCCTATAGCAATCAGCCCCAGCATTTT.

This clone was seen just once. V and J are TRBV5-4 and TRBJ2-5; 7 positions agree with TRBD1. CDR3 size: 13 residues. Germline-derived CDR1 and CDR2 are SGHNT and YYREEE (reference sequence). J lost 4 bases, V lost 2 bases, and 2 bases had no gene match. CDR3 region: CASSFTGVETQYF. The CDR3 nucleotides are TGTGCCAGCAGCTTTACAGGGGTAGAGACCCAGTACTTC.

This clone appeared a single time. The chain combines TRBV4-3 with TRBJ1-2, with D hard to call. The V gene lost 2 bases and the J gene lost 5 bases, with 15 bases spanning the gap. CDR1 and CDR2 (germline): LGHNA, YSLEER. The CDR3 spans 15 residues. The CDR3: CASSQIWRASYGYTF. The CDR3 region has the DNA TGCGCCAGCAGCCAAATTTGGAGGGCATCATATGGCTACACCTTC.

CDR3 in DNA: TGCGCCAGCAGCCTCGAGGGGAGGGGGACCTACAATGAGCAGTTCTTC. The encoded protein is CASSLEGRGTYNEQFF. V usage is TRBV4-3 and J usage is TRBJ2-1, with D perhaps matching TRBD2 (7 bases). This CDR3 has 16 amino acids. Trimming left V 4 bases short and J 2 bases short, with 15 bases between. CDR1 is LGHNA and CDR2 is YSLEER in the germline V gene.

V gene TRBV9 combines with J gene TRBJ2-2; D remains ambiguous. The CDR3 runs 14 residues. In germline, CDR1 is SGDLS, CDR2 YYNGEE. The V and J ends lost 0 bases and 3 bases respectively, with 6 bases between them. The CDR3 bases are TGTGCCAGCAGCGTAGCTGTTGACACCGGGGAGCTGTTTTTT. Encoded protein: CASSVAVDTGELFF.

This clone came up once. The rearrangement uses TRBV7-9 and TRBJ2-7; 8 nucleotides line up with TRBD1. Germline trimming cut 5 bases from V and 6 bases from J; bases unmatched to any gene: 9. The CDR3 has 14 amino acids. The germline CDR1 and CDR2 sequences are SEHNR and FQNEAQ (reference sequence). Here the CDR3 reads CASSPGQGGSEQYF. The DNA for the CDR3 is TGTGCCAGCAGCCCCGGACAGGGTGGATCCGAGCAGTACTTC.

This chain connects TRBV7-2 to TRBJ2-3; 9 nucleotides match TRBD1. The CDR3 is made up of 16 amino acids. V shed 6 bases and J 0 bases; nucleotides not matched to a gene: 7. Germline loops: CDR1 SGHTA, CDR2 FQGNSA. CDR3 in amino acids: CASRLTGGPSTDTQYF. DNA of the CDR3: TGTGCCAGCAGACTTACAGGGGGCCCTAGCACAGATACGCAGTATTTT.

The CDR3 region is CASREGQNKNTEAFF. CDR3 DNA: TGTGCCAGTAGGGAAGGACAGAACAAGAACACTGAAGCTTTCTTT. This rearrangement joins TRBV19 to TRBJ1-1, with a weak D call TRBD1 (6 bases). CDR1 LNHDA and CDR2 SQIVND come from the germline V gene (reference sequence). Trimming left V 6 bases short and J 1 base short, with 15 bases between. This CDR3 comprises 15 residues.

The chain recombines TRBV29-1 with TRBJ2-7; D is possibly TRBD2 (5 bases). CDR1 is SQVTM, CDR2 ANQGSEA, per germline. This CDR3 comprises 13 residues. Trimming took 5 bases from V and 5 from J, leaving 16 bases between them. CDR3 nucleotide sequence: TGCAGCGTTCGACACTCCATGAGGGACGAGCAGTACTTC. It yields the protein CSVRHSMRDEQYF.

The DNA of the CDR3 is TGTGCCAGCTCACCAGGGGGCGGCTACGAGCAGTACTTC. Translated: CASSPGGGYEQYF. The chain is built from TRBV18 and TRBJ2-7; D is possibly TRBD1 (6 bases). In germline, CDR1 is KGHSH, CDR2 LQKENI. The CDR3 contains 13 residues. Trimming took 2 bases from V and 3 from J, leaving 8 bases between them.

This chain connects TRBV6-5 to TRBJ2-1, with unresolved D. Trimming removed 0 bases from V and 8 bases from J, with 8 bases in between. Germline V gene lookup returns CDR1 MNHEY and CDR2 SVGAGI. The CDR3 spans 13 residues. CDR3 DNA: TGTGCCAGCAGTTACTCGAGGTGGGATGAGCAGTTCTTC. Protein sequence: CASSYSRWDEQFF.

This chain joins TRBV19 and TRBJ2-2; TRBD2 matches 8 bases. This CDR3 is built from 15 residues. V shed 6 bases, J shed 5 bases, and the junction held 8 bases outside the gene matches. Germline CDR1 LNHDA, CDR2 SQIVND (reference sequence). Here the CDR3 reads CASSHSGSGTGELFF. CDR3 sequence (DNA): TGTGCCAGTAGCCACAGCGGGAGCGGTACCGGGGAGCTGTTTTTT. Together with reference TRBV19 and TRBJ2-2, the CDR3 gives the full variable domain: DGGITQSPKYLFRKEGQNVTLSCEQNLNHDAMYWYRQDPGQGLRLIYYSQIVNDFQKGDIAEGYSVSREKKESFPLTVTSAQKNPTAFYLCASSHSGSGTGELFFGEGSRLTVL.

This sequence joins TRBV19 and TRBJ2-2, with D uncertain. The CDR3 covers 12 residues. Germline values: CDR1 LNHDA, CDR2 SQIVND (reference sequence). The V end lost 4 bases, the J end lost 8 bases, and 8 bases lay between the germline ends. CDR3 region: CASSKISGELFF. CDR3 DNA: TGTGCCAGTAGTAAAATTTCTGGGGAGCTGTTTTTT.

The rearrangement links TRBV7-8 to TRBJ1-1, with 11 bases matching TRBD1. With V trimmed by 6 bases and J by 4 bases, 7 bases remained unmatched. This CDR3 is 15 amino acids long. CDR1 is SGHVS and CDR2 is FQNEAQ in the germline V gene. CDR3 protein: CASRGQGASGTEAFF. CDR3 DNA sequence: TGTGCCAGCAGAGGACAGGGGGCTTCGGGCACTGAAGCTTTCTTT.

V and J are TRBV15 and TRBJ2-5, with D possibly TRBD1 on 5 matching bases. This CDR3 is 15 amino acids long. Deletions cut 0 bases from V and 5 bases from J, with 13 bases between. Germline lookup yields CDR1 LNHNV and CDR2 YYDKDF (reference sequence). The CDR3: CATSREGHQGETQYF. CDR3 DNA sequence: TGTGCCACCAGCAGAGAGGGGCACCAGGGTGAGACCCAGTACTTC.

J is TRBJ2-1 and V is TRBV2; a possible D gene is TRBD2 (6 bases). Germline V gives CDR1 SNHLY, CDR2 FYNNEI. V dropped 8 bases and J dropped 8 bases, with 13 bases sitting between them. This CDR3 has 12 amino acids. The chain's CDR3 is CASGGSGHEQFF. CDR3 coding DNA: TGTGCCAGCGGGGGGAGCGGGCATGAGCAGTTCTTC.

This sequence joins TRBV20-1 and TRBJ2-7, with D possibly TRBD2 on 6 matching bases. CDR3 length: 11 residues. Trimming left V 8 bases short and J 4 bases short, with 12 bases between. Germline V gene sequence: CDR1 DFQATT, CDR2 SNEGSKA (reference sequence). This chain's CDR3 is CSPRRGYEQYF. CDR3 DNA: TGCAGTCCCAGGAGGGGTTACGAGCAGTACTTC.